This TCR beta chain is from a study of control samples from healthy donors and cancer patients. The V end lost 2 bases, the J end lost 0 bases, and 8 bases lay between the germline ends. Germline V gene lookup returns CDR1 SGHKS and CDR2 YYEKEE (reference sequence). The CDR3 runs to 14 residues. TCRdb keeps only in-frame clones here, not all; method: immunoSEQ multiplex PCR. Of around 110,000 clones listed, 88% are singletons. This TCR was sampled from a woman in her 70s in good health. The sequencing input was blood. This chain uses TRBV5-5 with TRBJ1-1; no definite D call. This CDR3 reads CASSFGLLNTEAFF. The CDR3 DNA reads TGTGCCAGCAGCTTCGGTCTTTTGAACACTGAAGCTTTCTTT.